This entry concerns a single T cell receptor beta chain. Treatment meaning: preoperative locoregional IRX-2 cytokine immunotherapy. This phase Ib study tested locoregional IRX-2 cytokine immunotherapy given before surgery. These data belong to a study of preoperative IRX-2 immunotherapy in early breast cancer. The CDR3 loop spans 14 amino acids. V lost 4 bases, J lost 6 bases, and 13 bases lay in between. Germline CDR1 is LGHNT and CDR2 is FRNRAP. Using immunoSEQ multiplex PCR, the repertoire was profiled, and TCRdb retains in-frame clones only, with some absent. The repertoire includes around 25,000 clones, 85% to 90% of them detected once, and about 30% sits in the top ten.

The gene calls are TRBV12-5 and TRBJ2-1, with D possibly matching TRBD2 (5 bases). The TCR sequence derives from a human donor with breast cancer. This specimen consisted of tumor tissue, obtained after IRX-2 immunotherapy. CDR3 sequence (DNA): TGTGCTAGTGGTTCACCGGGGTTCGGCAATGAGCAGTTCTTC. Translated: CASGSPGFGNEQFF.